The present T cell receptor (beta chain) was sequenced within a study of T-cell memory formation after mild COVID-19. Germline CDR1 reads SGHRS; CDR2 reads YFSETQ. The CDR3 has 13 residues. Deletions cut 1 base from V and 8 bases from J, with 10 bases between. One entry per CDR3 protein, called by TCRdb with MiXCR from the 5' RACE reads. In the table there are over 400,000 distinct CDR3 sequences, 23% of which are singletons. The receptor was isolated from an adult woman who had mild COVID-19 (a few samples of this study predate the infection). Cell type and time point are not known. The sequenced material came from PBMCs or a T cell subset sorted from them (not recorded which). V usage is TRBV5-1 and J usage is TRBJ1-3, with D possibly matching TRBD1 (6 bases). The CDR3 spells CASSLNREDTIYF. In DNA form, the CDR3 reads TGCGCCAGCAGCTTGAACAGGGAGGACACCATATATTTT.